The source of this TCR beta chain is a study of blood T cell repertoires in COVID-19. Overall study: Material from acute and convalescent COVID-19 was sourced from the United States, Italy and Spain. The cDNA or gDNA used as material had been derived from T cells, B-cell-depleted T cells, or PBMCs.

Methods used by the authors: Nucleated cell counts were estimated from reference gene primer amplification. Only in-frame clones appear in the TCRdb table, and some are missing; sequencing was by immunoSEQ multiplex PCR. The V and J calls and clone size are taken from that table; D and trimming were inferred from the DNA. This table holds approximately 140,000 clones, about nine tenths found once. Per germline, CDR1 MNHNS and CDR2 SASEGT. Trimming at V came to 2 bases and at J to 2 bases, leaving 7 bases not matched to a gene. This CDR3 has 18 residues. The sequence was obtained from a woman aged 55-69 years with active or convalescent COVID-19. The chain uses TRBV6-1 and TRBJ2-5; 14 nucleotides match TRBD2. The sample comprised peripheral blood. The CDR3 sequence is CASSESWTSGGSQETQYF. The CDR3 DNA reads TGTGCCAGCAGTGAAAGCTGGACTAGCGGGGGGTCACAAGAGACCCAGTACTTC.